This is a list of T cell receptor beta chains from one sample in a study of technical replicates of blood from several donors. Sequencing used immunoSEQ multiplex PCR; TCRdb keeps in-frame clones, though not all of them. The sample holds around 89,000 clones, over 85% seen once. Sequenced: T cells isolated from PBMCs. Receptors were obtained from a human donor in good health. CDR3s include the opening cysteine and the closing phenylalanine or tryptophan. D genes are given only for firm matches. Clone sizes are given selectively: once, few, many, or a class where the clone is expanded.

13 . TRBJ2-7 . TRBV28 CASSSRSSYEQYF TGTGCCAGCAGTTCACGCAGCTCCTACGAGCAGTACTTC
12 . TRBJ2-6 . TRBV30 CAGEAGANVLTF TGTGCTGGAGAGGCTGGGGCCAACGTCCTGACTTTC
15 TRBD1 TRBJ1-1 . TRBV27 CASSLLGQGSSEAFF TGTGCCAGCAGTTTATTGGGACAGGGTAGCTCTGAAGCTTTCTTT
14 . TRBJ1-1 . TRBV5-1 CASSFLGGGTEAFF TGCGCCAGCAGCTTCCTGGGGGGAGGCACTGAAGCTTTCTTT
17 TRBD1 TRBJ2-5 once TRBV15 CATSRSRGQAIQETQYF TGTGCCACCAGCAGATCTAGGGGACAGGCGATACAAGAGACCCAGTACTTC
13 TRBD1 TRBJ1-2 . TRBV28 CASMGDRDYGYTF TGTGCCAGCATGGGGGACAGGGACTATGGCTACACCTTC
12 . TRBJ2-5 . TRBV12-5 CASGQNQETQYF TGTGCTAGTGGCCAGAATCAAGAGACCCAGTACTTC
11 . TRBJ1-1 . TRBV27 CASATAGAWFF TGTGCCAGCGCCACAGCGGGAGCGTGGTTCTTT
14 TRBD1 TRBJ2-7 . TRBV7-6 CASSSGRGRREQYF TGTGCCAGCAGCTCCGGAAGGGGGCGCCGTGAGCAGTACTTC
15 TRBD1 TRBJ1-1 . TRBV13 CASSSHRGRLTEAFF TGTGCCAGCAGCTCTCACAGGGGACGCTTGACTGAAGCTTTCTTT
15 TRBD2 TRBJ2-3 . TRBV18 CASSPRGLATDTQYF TGTGCCAGCTCACCAAGGGGACTAGCAACAGATACGCAGTATTTT
13 . TRBJ2-5 once TRBV5-8 CASSLPRLETQYF TGTGCCAGCAGCTTGCCCCGGTTAGAGACCCAGTACTTC
18 TRBD1 TRBJ1-5 . TRBV27 CASRGGQGARAGNQPQHF TGTGCCAGCAGGGGGGGGCAGGGGGCGAGAGCCGGCAATCAGCCCCAGCATTTT
14 . TRBJ1-3 once TRBV6-1 CASSAWSSGNTIYF TGTGCCAGCAGTGCTTGGAGCTCTGGAAACACCATATATTTT
13 . TRBJ1-5 . TRBV2 CASMQGWRSPQHF TGTGCCAGCATGCAGGGATGGCGTTCGCCCCAGCATTTT
15 TRBD1 TRBJ1-4 . TRBV28 CASSDRSATNEKLFF TGTGCCTCTTCGGACAGGTCTGCAACTAATGAAAAACTGTTTTTT
15 . TRBJ1-5 . TRBV11-2 CASSLGQGPLQPQHF TGTGCCAGCAGCTTAGGCCAGGGCCCCCTTCAGCCCCAGCATTTT
16 TRBD1 TRBJ2-7 once TRBV6-5 CASSYDWDRALYEQYF TGTGCCAGCAGTTACGACTGGGACAGGGCCCTCTACGAGCAGTACTTC
14 . TRBJ1-2 . TRBV6-5 CASSYRQGNYGYTF TGTGCCAGCAGTTACCGTCAGGGAAACTATGGCTACACCTTC
14 . TRBJ1-2 . TRBV5-1 CASSFSDSYYGYTF TGCGCCAGCAGCTTCTCGGACAGTTACTATGGCTACACCTTC
18 TRBD1 TRBJ1-2 . TRBV7-9 CASSTSSGAGGRYYGYTF TGTGCCAGCAGCACCTCATCAGGGGCAGGGGGCCGCTACTATGGCTACACCTTC
18 TRBD2 TRBJ2-2 . TRBV11-3 CASSSSGVAGGSTGELFF TGTGCCAGCAGCTCTAGTGGGGTCGCGGGGGGTTCCACCGGGGAGCTGTTTTTT